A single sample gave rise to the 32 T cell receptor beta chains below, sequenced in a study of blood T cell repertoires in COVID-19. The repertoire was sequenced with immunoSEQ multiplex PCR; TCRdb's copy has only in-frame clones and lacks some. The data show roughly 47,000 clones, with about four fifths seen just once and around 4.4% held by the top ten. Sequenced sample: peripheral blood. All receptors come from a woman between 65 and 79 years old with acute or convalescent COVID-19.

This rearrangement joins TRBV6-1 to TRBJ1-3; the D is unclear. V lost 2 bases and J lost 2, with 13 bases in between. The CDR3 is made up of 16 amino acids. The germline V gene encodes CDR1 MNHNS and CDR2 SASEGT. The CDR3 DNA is TGTGCCAGCAGTGAAACGGGAGTGTCACCTGGAAACACCATATATTTT. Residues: CASSETGVSPGNTIYF.

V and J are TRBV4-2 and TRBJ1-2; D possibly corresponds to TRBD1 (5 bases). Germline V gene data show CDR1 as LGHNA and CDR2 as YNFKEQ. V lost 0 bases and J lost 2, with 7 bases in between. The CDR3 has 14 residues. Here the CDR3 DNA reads TGTGCCAGCAGCCAAGATCGGGGGAACTATGGCTACACCTTC. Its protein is CASSQDRGNYGYTF.

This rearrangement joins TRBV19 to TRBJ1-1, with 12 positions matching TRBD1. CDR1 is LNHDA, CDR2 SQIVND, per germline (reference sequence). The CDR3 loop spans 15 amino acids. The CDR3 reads CAVRGQGATNTEAFF. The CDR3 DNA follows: TGTGCTGTTCGGGGACAGGGGGCAACGAACACTGAAGCTTTCTTT.

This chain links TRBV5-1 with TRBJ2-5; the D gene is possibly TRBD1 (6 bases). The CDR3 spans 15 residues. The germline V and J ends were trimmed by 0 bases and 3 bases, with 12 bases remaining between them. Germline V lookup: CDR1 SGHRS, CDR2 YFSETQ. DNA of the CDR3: TGCGCCAGCAGCTTGGACACCGGGACAAAAGAGACCCAGTACTTC. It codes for CASSLDTGTKETQYF.

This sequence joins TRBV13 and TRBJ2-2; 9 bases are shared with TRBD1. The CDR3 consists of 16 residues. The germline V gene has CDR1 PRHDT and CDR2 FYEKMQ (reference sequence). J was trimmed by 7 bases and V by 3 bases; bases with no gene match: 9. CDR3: CASSFRTGEEDGELFF. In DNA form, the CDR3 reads TGTGCCAGCAGCTTCAGGACAGGGGAAGAGGACGGGGAGCTGTTTTTT.

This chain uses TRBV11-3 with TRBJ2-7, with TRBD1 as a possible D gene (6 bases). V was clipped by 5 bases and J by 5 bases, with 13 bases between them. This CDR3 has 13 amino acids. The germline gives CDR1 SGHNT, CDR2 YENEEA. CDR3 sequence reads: CASSQTYRDEQYF. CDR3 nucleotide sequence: TGTGCCAGCAGCCAGACATACAGGGACGAGCAGTACTTC.

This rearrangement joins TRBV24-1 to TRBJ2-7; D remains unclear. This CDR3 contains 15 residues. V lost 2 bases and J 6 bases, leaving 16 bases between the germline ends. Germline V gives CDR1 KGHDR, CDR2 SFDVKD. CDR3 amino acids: CATSDSTRVVSEQYF. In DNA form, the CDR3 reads TGTGCCACCAGTGATTCAACTCGGGTAGTTTCCGAGCAGTACTTC.

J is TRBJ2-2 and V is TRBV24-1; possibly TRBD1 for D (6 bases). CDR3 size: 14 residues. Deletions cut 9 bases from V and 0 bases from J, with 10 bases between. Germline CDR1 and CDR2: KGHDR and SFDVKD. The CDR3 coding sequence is TGTGCCACCCAGGGACATCCGAACACCGGGGAGCTGTTTTTT. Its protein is CATQGHPNTGELFF.

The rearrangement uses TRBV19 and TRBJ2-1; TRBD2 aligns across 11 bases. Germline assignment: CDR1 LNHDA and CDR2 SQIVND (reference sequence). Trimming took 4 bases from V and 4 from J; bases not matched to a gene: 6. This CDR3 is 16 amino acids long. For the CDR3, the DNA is TGTGCCAGTAGTACTAAGACTAGCGGGACTTACAATGAGCAGTTCTTC. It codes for CASSTKTSGTYNEQFF.

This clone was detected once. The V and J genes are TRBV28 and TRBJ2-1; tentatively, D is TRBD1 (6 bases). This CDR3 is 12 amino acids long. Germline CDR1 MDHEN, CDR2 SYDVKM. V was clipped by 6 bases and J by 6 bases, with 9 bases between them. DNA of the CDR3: TGTGCCAGCAGACAGGGTTCCAATGAGCAGTTCTTC. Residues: CASRQGSNEQFF. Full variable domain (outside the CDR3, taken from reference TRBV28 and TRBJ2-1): DVKVTQSSRYLVKRTGEKVFLECVQDMDHENMFWYRQDPGLGLRLIYFSYDVKMKEKGDIPEGYSVSREKKERFSLILESASTNQTSMYLCASRQGSNEQFFGPGTRLTVL.

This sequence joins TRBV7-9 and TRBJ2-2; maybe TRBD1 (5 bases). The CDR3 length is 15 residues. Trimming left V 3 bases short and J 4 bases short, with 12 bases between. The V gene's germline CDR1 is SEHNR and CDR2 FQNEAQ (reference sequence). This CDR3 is CASSFGRVGTGELFF. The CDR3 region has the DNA TGTGCCAGCAGCTTTGGCAGGGTGGGCACCGGGGAGCTGTTTTTT.

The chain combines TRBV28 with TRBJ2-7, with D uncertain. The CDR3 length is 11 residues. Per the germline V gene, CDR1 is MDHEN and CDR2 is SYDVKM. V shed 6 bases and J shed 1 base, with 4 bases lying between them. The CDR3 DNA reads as TGTGCCAGCAGACGGTCCTACGAGCAGTACTTC. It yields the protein CASRRSYEQYF. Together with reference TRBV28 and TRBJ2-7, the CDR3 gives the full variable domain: DVKVTQSSRYLVKRTGEKVFLECVQDMDHENMFWYRQDPGLGLRLIYFSYDVKMKEKGDIPEGYSVSREKKERFSLILESASTNQTSMYLCASRRSYEQYFGPGTRLTVT.

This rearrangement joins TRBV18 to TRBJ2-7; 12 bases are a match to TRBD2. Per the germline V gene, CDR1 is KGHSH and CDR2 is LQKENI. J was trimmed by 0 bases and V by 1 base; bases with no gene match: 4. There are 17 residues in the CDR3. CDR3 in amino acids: CASSPLPTSGSSYEQYF. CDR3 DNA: TGTGCCAGCTCACCACTGCCGACTAGCGGGAGCTCCTACGAGCAGTACTTC.

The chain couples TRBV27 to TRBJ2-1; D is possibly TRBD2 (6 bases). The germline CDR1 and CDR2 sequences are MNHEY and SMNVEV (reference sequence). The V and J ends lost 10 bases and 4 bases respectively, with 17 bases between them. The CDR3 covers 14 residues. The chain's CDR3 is CATSPVTSYNEQFF. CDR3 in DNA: TGTGCCACCTCCCCCGTGACTAGTTACAATGAGCAGTTCTTC.

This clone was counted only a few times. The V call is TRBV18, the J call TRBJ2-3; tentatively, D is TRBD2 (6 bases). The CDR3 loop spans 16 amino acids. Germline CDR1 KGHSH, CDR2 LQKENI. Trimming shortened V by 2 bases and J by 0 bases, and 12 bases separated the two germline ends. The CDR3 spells CASSPSSGHSTDTQYF. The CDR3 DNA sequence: TGTGCCAGCTCACCATCCAGCGGGCATAGCACAGATACGCAGTATTTT.

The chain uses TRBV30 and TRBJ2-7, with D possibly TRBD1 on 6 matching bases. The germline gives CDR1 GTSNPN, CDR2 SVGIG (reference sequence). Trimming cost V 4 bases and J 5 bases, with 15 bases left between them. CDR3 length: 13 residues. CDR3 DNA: TGTGCCTGGACCCCCAGGGGTGCCCACGAGCAGTACTTC. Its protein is CAWTPRGAHEQYF.

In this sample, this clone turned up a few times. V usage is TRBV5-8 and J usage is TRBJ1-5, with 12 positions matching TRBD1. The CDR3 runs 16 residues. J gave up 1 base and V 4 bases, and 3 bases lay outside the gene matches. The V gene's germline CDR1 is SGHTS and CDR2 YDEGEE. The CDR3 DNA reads TGTGCCAGCAGCGAAGGGACAGGGGGCAGCAATCAGCCCCAGCATTTT. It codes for CASSEGTGGSNQPQHF. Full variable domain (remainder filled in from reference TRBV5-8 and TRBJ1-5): EAGVTQSPTHLIKTRGQQATLRCSPISGHTSVYWYQQALGLGLQFLLWYDEGEERNRGNFPPRFSGRQFPNYSSELNVNALELEDSALYLCASSEGTGGSNQPQHFGDGTRLSIL.

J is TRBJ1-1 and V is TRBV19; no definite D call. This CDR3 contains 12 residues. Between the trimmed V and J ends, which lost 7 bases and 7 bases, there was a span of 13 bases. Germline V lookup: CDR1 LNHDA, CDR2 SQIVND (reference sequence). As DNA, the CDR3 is TGTGCCAGTAATGGTTTGAGGTATGAAGCTTTCTTT. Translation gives CASNGLRYEAFF.

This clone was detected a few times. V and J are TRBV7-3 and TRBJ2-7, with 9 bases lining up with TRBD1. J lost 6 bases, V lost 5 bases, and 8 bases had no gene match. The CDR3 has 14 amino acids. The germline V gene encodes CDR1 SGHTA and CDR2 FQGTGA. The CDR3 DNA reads TGTGCCAGCAGCCTCGACAACAGGGGGCGCGAGCAGTACTTC. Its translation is CASSLDNRGREQYF.

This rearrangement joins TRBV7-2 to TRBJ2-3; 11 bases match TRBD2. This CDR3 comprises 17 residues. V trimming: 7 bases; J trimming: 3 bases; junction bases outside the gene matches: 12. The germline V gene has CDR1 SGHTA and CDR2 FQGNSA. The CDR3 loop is CASKLAGGGRVTDTQYF. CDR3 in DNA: TGTGCCAGCAAGCTAGCGGGAGGAGGTAGGGTGACAGATACGCAGTATTTT.

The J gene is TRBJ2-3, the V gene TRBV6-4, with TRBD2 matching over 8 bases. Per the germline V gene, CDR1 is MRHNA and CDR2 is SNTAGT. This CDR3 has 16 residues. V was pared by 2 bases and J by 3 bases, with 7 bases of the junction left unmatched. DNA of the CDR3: TGTGCCAGCAGTGACCGAGCGGGAGATGGGACAGATACGCAGTATTTT. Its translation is CASSDRAGDGTDTQYF.

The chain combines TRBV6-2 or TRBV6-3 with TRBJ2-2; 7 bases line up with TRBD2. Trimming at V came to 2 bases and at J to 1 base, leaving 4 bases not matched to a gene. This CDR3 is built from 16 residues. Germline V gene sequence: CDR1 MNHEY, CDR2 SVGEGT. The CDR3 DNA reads TGTGCCAGCAGTTACGGGGCTAGCGGGAACACCGGGGAGCTGTTTTTT. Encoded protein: CASSYGASGNTGELFF.

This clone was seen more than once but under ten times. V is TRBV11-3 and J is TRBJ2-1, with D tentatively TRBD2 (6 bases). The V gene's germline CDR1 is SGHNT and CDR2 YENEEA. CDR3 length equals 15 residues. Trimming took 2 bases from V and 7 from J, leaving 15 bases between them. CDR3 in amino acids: CASSLRAGRSNEQFF. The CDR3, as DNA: TGTGCCAGCAGCTTAAGGGCGGGGCGTTCGAATGAGCAGTTCTTC.

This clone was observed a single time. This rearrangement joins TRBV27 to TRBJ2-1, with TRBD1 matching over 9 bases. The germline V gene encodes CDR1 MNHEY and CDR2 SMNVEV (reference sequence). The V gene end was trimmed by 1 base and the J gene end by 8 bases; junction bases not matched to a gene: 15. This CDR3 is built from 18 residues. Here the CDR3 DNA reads TGTGCCAGCAGTTTATTCCCCCGACGGACAGGGGAACTCGATGAGCAGTTCTTC. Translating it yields CASSLFPRRTGELDEQFF.

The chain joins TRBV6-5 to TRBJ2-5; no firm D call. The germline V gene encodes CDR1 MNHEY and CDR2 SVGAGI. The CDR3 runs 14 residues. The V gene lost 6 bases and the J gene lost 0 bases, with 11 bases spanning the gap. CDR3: CASRKARNQETQYF. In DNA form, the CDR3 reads TGTGCCAGCAGGAAAGCGCGAAACCAAGAGACCCAGTACTTC.

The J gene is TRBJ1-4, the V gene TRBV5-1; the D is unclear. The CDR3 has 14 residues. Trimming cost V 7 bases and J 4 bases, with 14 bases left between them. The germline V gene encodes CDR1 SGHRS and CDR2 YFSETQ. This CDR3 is CASRRTADNEKLFF. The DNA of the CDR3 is TGCGCCAGCCGCCGGACTGCCGATAATGAAAAACTGTTTTTT.

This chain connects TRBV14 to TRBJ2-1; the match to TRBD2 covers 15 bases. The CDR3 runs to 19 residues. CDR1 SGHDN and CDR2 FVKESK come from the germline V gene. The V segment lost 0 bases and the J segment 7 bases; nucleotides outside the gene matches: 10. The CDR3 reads CASSQDPWTSGRAGNEQFF. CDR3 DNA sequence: TGTGCCAGCAGCCAAGATCCCTGGACTAGCGGGAGGGCGGGGAATGAGCAGTTCTTC. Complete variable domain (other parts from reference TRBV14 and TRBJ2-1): EAGVTQFPSHSVIEKGQTVTLRCDPISGHDNLYWYRRVMGKEIKFLLHFVKESKQDESGMPNNRFLAERTGGTYSTLKVQPAELEDSGVYFCASSQDPWTSGRAGNEQFFGPGTRLTVL.

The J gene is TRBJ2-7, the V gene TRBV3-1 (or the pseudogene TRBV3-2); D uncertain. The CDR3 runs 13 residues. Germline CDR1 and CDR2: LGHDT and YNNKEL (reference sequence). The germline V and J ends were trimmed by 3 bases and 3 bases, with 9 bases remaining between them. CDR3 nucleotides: TGTGCCAGCAGCCAGTGGCTCCGCTACGAGCAGTACTTC. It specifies CASSQWLRYEQYF.

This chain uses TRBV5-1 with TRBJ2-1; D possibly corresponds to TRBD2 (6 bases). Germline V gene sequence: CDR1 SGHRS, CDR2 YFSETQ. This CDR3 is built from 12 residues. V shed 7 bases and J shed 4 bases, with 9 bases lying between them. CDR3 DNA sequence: TGCGCCAGCGGGGCGGGGTACAATGAGCAGTTCTTC. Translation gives CASGAGYNEQFF.

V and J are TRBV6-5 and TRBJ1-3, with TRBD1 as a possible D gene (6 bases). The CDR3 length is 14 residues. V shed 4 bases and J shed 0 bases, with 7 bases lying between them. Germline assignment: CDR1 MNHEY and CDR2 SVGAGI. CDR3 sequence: CASSLTGSGNTIYF. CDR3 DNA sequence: TGTGCCAGCAGTTTGACAGGCTCTGGAAACACCATATATTTT.

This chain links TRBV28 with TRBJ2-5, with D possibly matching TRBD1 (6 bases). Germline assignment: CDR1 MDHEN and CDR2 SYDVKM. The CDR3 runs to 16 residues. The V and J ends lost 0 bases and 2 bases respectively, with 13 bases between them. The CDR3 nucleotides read TGTGCCAGCAGTTTATGGGCCCCGGGACAACAAGAGACCCAGTACTTC. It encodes CASSLWAPGQQETQYF.

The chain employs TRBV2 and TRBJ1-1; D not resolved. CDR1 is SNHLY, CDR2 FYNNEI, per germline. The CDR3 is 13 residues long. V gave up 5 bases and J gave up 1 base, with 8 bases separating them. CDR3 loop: CASSRVPNTEAFF. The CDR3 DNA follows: TGTGCCAGCAGTCGGGTACCGAACACTGAAGCTTTCTTT.